This T cell receptor (beta chain) was sequenced for a study of PD-1 blockade in classical Hodgkin lymphoma (TCRdb year 2020). Turning to the overall study: Nivolumab dosing was 3 mg/kg intravenously every 2 weeks, continuing until either disease progression or unacceptable toxicity. A peripheral blood immune signature of response to PD-1 blockade in classical Hodgkin lymphoma was defined using TCR beta sequencing and CyTOF.

About this clone: Its antigen is not yet known. No base quality values were provided; no much bigger clone lies one nucleotide off.

The germline V gene provides CDR1 MNHNS and CDR2 SASEGT. Trimming takes 5 bases off V and 2 bases off J; junction bases not matched to a gene: 4. The CDR3 measures 15 amino acids from cysteine to phenylalanine. Just CDR3 DNA is preserved here, 45 bases in frame from base 1. What this sample's time point label stands for: cycle 1 day 1 (C1D1), immediately before nivolumab initiation. Every trial patient had relapsed following autologous stem cell transplantation, and prior brentuximab vedotin exposure was what differed among cohorts A, B and C. A total of fewer than 65 patients with relapsed/refractory classical Hodgkin lymphoma made up the trial cohort, and each patient's best overall response was complete response, partial response or progressive disease. In the multi-cohort phase II CheckMate 205 trial, trial patients received single-agent nivolumab. Best overall response was determined by an independent review committee according to the 2007 International Working Group response criteria. Trial PBMCs were collected just before the start of nivolumab (C1D1) and during therapy at cycle 2 day 1 and cycle 4 day 1. Peripheral blood was collected in 8 mL Vacutainer Cell Preparation Tubes, from which PBMCs were isolated by centrifugation and then cryopreserved.

Findings and caveats that apply to the study as a whole: Lower diversity was observed in patients in whom nivolumab was started less than 1 year after ASCT, and these patients were excluded from later analyses so that confounding by immune reconstitution would be avoided. By C4D1, a significant rise was seen in CD4+ TCR diversity but not in CD8+ TCR diversity (p=0.0027 vs p=0.16), and the rise was most apparent among complete responders (p=0.02). The study covered only a single clinical trial cohort, and the causes of the repertoire differences, possibly disease activity or prior therapy, were still not defined. Baseline TCR diversity was reported to be lower in newly diagnosed patients than in healthy donors, and even lower in relapsed/refractory patients. Baseline diversity similar to that of newly diagnosed patients was observed in trial patients achieving complete response, whereas significantly lower diversity was observed in partial responders and progressors.

The Qiagen DNeasy kit was used to extract genomic DNA from unsorted PBMCs and from the negatively selected CD4+ and CD8+ fractions. TCR beta CDR3 regions were subjected to amplification by immunoSEQ multiplex PCR with primers that anneal to V and J segments. Amplification bias was minimized using a synthetic immune receptor repertoire, and residual bias was removed computationally after sequencing. In the authors' own workflow: Repertoire diversity was quantified as the Shannon entropy index using custom Python scripts. Unsorted, CD4+ and CD8+ repertoires were analyzed separately, except for combined analyses in which CD4+ and CD8+ sequences were merged in silico. A clone counted as expanded when the clone's frequency after treatment rose at least 2-fold relative to C1D1, and clones undetected at baseline were given a pseudocount of 0.5. Singleton clones were defined as clones with 0 or 1 copy at C1D1, and non-singleton clones were defined as clones with 2 or more copies. Clones expanded in unsorted samples were labelled as CD4+, CD8+ or unknown by matching protein sequences in sorted samples from the same patient. Diversity changes from C1D1 to C4D1 were tested in paired samples using Wilcoxon tests. TCRdb limited this immuneACCESS table to in-frame rearrangements with V and J called. A share of clones is missing; checked studies link under half to unresolved V genes, and the rest is unexplained. That table is the source of V, J and clone size, and D and trimming were worked out from the DNA. This sample is represented by about 23,000 clones; about two thirds of them were singletons. More than 15% of the sample is in the top ten clones.

The origin of this receptor is a human donor with classical Hodgkin lymphoma. The rearrangement combines TRBV6-1 with TRBJ2-3; the junction holds 10 bases that match TRBD1. The input for sequencing was peripheral blood mononuclear cells (PBMCs), taken at baseline. The nucleotide sequence reads as follows: TGTGCCAGCAGTCCAGGGACAGGGGTCACAGATACGCAGTATTTT. Translation gives CASSPGTGVTDTQYF.